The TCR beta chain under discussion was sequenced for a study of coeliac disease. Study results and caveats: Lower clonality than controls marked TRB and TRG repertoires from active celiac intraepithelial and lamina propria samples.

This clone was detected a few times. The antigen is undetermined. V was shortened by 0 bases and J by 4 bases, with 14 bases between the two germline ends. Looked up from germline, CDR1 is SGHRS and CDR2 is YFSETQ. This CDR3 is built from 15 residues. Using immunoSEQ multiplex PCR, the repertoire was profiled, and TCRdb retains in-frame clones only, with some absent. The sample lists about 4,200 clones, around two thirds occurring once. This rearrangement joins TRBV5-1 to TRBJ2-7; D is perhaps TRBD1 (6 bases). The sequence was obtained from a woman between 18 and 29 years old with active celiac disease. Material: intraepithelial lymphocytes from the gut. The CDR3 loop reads CASSLGATGWYEQYF. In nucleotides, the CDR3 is TGCGCCAGCAGCTTGGGGGCGACAGGTTGGTACGAGCAGTACTTC.